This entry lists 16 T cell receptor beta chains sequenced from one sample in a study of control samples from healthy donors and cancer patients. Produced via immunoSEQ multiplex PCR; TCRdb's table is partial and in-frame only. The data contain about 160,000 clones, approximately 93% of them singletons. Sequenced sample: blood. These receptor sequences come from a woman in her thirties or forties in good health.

The CDR3 reads CASSTRPGGYEQYF. As DNA, the CDR3 is TGTGCCAGCAGCACCCGCCCCGGGGGTTACGAGCAGTACTTC. This rearrangement joins TRBV7-8 to TRBJ2-7; tentatively, D is TRBD2 (6 bases). The length of the CDR3 is 14 residues. V dropped 5 bases and J dropped 4 bases, with 15 bases sitting between them. Germline CDR1 and CDR2: SGHVS and FQNEAQ.

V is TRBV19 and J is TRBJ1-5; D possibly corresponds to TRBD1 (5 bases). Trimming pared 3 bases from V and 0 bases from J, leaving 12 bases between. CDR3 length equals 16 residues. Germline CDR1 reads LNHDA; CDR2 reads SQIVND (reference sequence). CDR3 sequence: CASSIPRGNSNQPQHF. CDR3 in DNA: TGTGCCAGTAGTATCCCTCGGGGCAATAGCAATCAGCCCCAGCATTTT.

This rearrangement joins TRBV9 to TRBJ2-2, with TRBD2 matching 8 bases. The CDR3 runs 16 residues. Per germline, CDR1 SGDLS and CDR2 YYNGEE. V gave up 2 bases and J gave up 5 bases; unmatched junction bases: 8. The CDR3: CASSVGSGRITGELFF. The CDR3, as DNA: TGTGCCAGCAGCGTCGGAAGCGGGAGAATTACCGGGGAGCTGTTTTTT.

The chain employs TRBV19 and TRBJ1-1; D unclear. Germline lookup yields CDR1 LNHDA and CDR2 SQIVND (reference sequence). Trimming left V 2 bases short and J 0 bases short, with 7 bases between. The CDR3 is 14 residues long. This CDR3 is CASSISDLNTEAFF. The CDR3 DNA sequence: TGTGCCAGTAGTATATCAGACCTGAACACTGAAGCTTTCTTT.

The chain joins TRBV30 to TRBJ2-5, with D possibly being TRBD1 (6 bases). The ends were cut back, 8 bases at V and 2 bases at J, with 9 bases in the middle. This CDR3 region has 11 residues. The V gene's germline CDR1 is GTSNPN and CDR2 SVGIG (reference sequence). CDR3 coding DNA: TGTGCCGGCAGGGGACAAGAGACCCAGTACTTC. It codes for CAGRGQETQYF.

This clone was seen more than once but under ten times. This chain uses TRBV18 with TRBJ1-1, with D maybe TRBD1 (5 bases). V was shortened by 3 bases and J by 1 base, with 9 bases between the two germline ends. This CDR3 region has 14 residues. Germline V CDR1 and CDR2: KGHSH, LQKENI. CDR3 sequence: CASSPGTQNTEAFF. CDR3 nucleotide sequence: TGTGCCAGCTCACCCGGGACCCAGAACACTGAAGCTTTCTTT.

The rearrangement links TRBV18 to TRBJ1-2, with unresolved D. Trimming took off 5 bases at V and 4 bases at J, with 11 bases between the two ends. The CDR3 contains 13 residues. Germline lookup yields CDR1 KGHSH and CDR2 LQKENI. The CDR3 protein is CASSAGAGYGYTF. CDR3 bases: TGTGCCAGCTCAGCAGGAGCGGGCTATGGCTACACCTTC.

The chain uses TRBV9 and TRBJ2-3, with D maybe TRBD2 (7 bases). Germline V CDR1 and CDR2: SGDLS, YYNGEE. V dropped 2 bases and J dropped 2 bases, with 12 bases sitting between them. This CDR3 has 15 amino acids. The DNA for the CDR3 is TGTGCCAGCAGCGTCGGGGCGGGGGCCACAGATACGCAGTATTTT. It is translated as CASSVGAGATDTQYF.

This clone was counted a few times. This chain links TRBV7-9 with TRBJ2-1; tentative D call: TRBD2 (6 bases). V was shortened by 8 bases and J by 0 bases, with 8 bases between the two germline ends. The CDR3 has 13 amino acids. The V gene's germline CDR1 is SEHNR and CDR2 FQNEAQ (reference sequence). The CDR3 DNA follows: TGTGCCAGCGGACTATTCTCCTACAATGAGCAGTTCTTC. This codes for CASGLFSYNEQFF.

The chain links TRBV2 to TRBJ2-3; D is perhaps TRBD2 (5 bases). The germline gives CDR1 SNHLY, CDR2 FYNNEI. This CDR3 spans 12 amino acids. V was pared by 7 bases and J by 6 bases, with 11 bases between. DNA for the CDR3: TGTGCCAGCAAGGAGGTGGGGGATACGCAGTATTTT. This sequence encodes CASKEVGDTQYF.

This CDR3 reads CAISETGSGNQPQHF. In DNA form, the CDR3 reads TGTGCCATCAGTGAAACCGGGTCGGGCAATCAGCCCCAGCATTTT. The gene calls are TRBV10-3 and TRBJ1-5; D call uncertain. Trimming left V 3 bases short and J 2 bases short, with 11 bases between. The CDR3 totals 15 residues. Germline V gene lookup returns CDR1 ENHRY and CDR2 SYGVKD.

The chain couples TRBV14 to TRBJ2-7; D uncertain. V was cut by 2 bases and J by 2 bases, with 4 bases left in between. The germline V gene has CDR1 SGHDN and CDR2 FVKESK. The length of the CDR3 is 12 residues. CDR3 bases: TGTGCCAGCAGCCAACTGCCCTACGAGCAGTACTTC. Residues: CASSQLPYEQYF. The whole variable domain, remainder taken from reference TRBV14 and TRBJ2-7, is EAGVTQFPSHSVIEKGQTVTLRCDPISGHDNLYWYRRVMGKEIKFLLHFVKESKQDESGMPNNRFLAERTGGTYSTLKVQPAELEDSGVYFCASSQLPYEQYFGPGTRLTVT.

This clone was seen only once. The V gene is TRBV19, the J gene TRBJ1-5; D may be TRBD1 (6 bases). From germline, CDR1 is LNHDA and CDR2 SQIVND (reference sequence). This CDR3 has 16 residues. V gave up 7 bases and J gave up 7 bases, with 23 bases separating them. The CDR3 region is CASTTHVGGLGQPQHF. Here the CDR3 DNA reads TGTGCCAGTACCACCCATGTCGGGGGGCTCGGACAGCCCCAGCATTTT.

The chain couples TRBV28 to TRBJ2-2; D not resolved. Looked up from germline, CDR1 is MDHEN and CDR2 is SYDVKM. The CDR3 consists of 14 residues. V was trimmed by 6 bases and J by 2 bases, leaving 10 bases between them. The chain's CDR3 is CASRSGQNTGELFF. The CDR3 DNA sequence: TGTGCCAGCAGATCCGGGCAAAACACCGGGGAGCTGTTTTTT. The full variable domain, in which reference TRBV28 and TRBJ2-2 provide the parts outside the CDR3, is DVKVTQSSRYLVKRTGEKVFLECVQDMDHENMFWYRQDPGLGLRLIYFSYDVKMKEKGDIPEGYSVSREKKERFSLILESASTNQTSMYLCASRSGQNTGELFFGEGSRLTVL.

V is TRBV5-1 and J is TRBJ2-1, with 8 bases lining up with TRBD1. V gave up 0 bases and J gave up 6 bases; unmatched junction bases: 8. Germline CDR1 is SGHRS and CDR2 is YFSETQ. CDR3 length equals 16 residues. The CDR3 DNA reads TGCGCCAGCAGCTTGGACTGGACAGGGTCAGGCAATGAGCAGTTCTTC. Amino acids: CASSLDWTGSGNEQFF.

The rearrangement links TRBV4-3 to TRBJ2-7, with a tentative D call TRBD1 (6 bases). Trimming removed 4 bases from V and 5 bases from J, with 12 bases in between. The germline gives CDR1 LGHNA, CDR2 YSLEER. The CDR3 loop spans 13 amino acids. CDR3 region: CASSLRTAHEQYF. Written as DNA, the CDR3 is TGCGCCAGCAGCCTCAGGACAGCTCACGAGCAGTACTTC.